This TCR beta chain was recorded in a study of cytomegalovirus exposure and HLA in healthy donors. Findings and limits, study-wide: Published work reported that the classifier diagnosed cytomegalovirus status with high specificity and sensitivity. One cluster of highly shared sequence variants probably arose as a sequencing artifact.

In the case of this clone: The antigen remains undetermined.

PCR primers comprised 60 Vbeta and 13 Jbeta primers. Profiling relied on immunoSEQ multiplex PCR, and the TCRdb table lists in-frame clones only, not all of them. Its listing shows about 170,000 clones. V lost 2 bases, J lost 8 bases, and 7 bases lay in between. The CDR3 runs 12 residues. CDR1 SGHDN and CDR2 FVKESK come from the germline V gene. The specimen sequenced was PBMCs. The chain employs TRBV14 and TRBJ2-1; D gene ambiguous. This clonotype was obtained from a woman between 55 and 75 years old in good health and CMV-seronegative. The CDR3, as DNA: TGTGCCAGCAGCCAACTCCGGTATGAGCAGTTCTTC. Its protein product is CASSQLRYEQFF.